The 28 T cell receptor beta chains below all came from one sample that was sequenced in a study of response to subunit inactivated influenza vaccine. TCRdb re-called the RT-PCR reads through MiXCR, storing one row per CDR3 protein. The sample gives 490,000 or so distinct CDR3 sequences, 6.5% to 8% of which show up once; 10% to 15% is in the top ten. This material consisted of PBMCs from blood, taken less than 25 months after vaccination. These receptors were obtained from a man aged 50-75 years who received an inactivated influenza vaccine.

The J gene is TRBJ1-2, the V gene TRBV6-1; TRBD1 aligns across 8 bases. The CDR3 loop spans 14 amino acids. Germline loops: CDR1 MNHNS, CDR2 SASEGT. V trimming: 5 bases; J trimming: 6 bases; junction bases outside the gene matches: 8. This CDR3 reads CASSTPGQVHGYTF. The DNA for the CDR3 is TGTGCCAGCAGTACGCCGGGACAGGTTCATGGCTACACCTTC.

The rearrangement uses TRBV28 and TRBJ1-1, with D maybe TRBD1 (5 bases). Germline-derived CDR1 and CDR2 are MDHEN and SYDVKM. V dropped 6 bases and J dropped 4 bases, with 9 bases sitting between them. This CDR3 contains 12 residues. This CDR3 is CASSQGSTEAFF. DNA of the CDR3: TGTGCCAGCAGCCAGGGCAGCACTGAAGCTTTCTTT.

This clonotype came up many times. The CDR3 here is CASSPPMAGGLSEQFF. The CDR3 nucleotides are TGCGCCAGCAGCCCCCCCATGGCGGGGGGGCTAAGTGAGCAGTTCTTC. This sequence joins TRBV5-1 and TRBJ2-1; the match to TRBD2 covers 9 bases. The germline V gene encodes CDR1 SGHRS and CDR2 YFSETQ. J lost 9 bases, V lost 4 bases, and 14 bases had no gene match. This CDR3 region has 16 residues.

This clonotype was found many times. The rearrangement joins TRBV7-2 to TRBJ2-5, with TRBD2 matching 9 bases. V gave up 2 bases and J gave up 2 bases; unmatched junction bases: 3. The CDR3 loop spans 15 amino acids. From germline, CDR1 is SGHTA and CDR2 FQGNSA. The CDR3 region has the DNA TGTGCCAGCAGCTTACTAGCGGGGACACAAGAGACCCAGTACTTC. Residues: CASSLLAGTQETQYF. Full variable domain (outside the CDR3, taken from reference TRBV7-2 and TRBJ2-5): GAGVSQSPSNKVTEKGKDVELRCDPISGHTALYWYRQSLGQGLEFLIYFQGNSAPDKSGLPSDRFSAERTGGSVSTLTIQRTQQEDSAVYLCASSLLAGTQETQYFGPGTRLLVL.

The chain joins TRBV14 to TRBJ1-1; tentative D call: TRBD1 (5 bases). Looked up from germline, CDR1 is SGHDN and CDR2 is FVKESK. The CDR3 consists of 15 residues. V gave up 1 base and J gave up 1 base, with 10 bases separating them. In nucleotides, the CDR3 is TGTGCCAGCAGCCAAGGAGGGGCAGGGAACACTGAAGCTTTCTTT. This translates into CASSQGGAGNTEAFF. Full variable domain (missing parts from reference TRBV14 and TRBJ1-1): EAGVTQFPSHSVIEKGQTVTLRCDPISGHDNLYWYRRVMGKEIKFLLHFVKESKQDESGMPNNRFLAERTGGTYSTLKVQPAELEDSGVYFCASSQGGAGNTEAFFGQGTRLTVV.

This clonotype was observed a few times. The chain links TRBV5-5 to TRBJ1-5; D not certain. The V end was cut by 0 bases, the J end by 0 bases, with 7 bases between. This CDR3 contains 15 residues. Germline lookup yields CDR1 SGHKS and CDR2 YYEKEE (reference sequence). The CDR3 region has the DNA TGTGCCAGCAGCTTGGGGCAGAATAGCAATCAGCCCCAGCATTTT. This sequence encodes CASSLGQNSNQPQHF.

V and J are TRBV7-8 and TRBJ1-6; 8 bases fit TRBD1. The CDR3 loop spans 17 amino acids. CDR1 is SGHVS, CDR2 FQNEAQ, per germline. V lost 0 bases, J lost 9 bases, and 10 bases stayed unmatched. CDR3 sequence: CASSLAGDRKIGSPLHF. CDR3 DNA: TGTGCCAGCAGCTTAGCCGGGGACAGGAAGATAGGTTCACCCCTCCACTTT.

This clonotype came up once. The chain employs TRBV15 and TRBJ2-7; D call uncertain. Germline CDR1 LNHNV, CDR2 YYDKDF (reference sequence). Trimming removed 2 bases at V and 9 bases at J, with 11 bases between. The CDR3 covers 12 residues. The CDR3 reads CATSRHRDGQYF. The CDR3 coding sequence is TGTGCCACCAGCAGACACAGAGACGGGCAGTACTTC.

In its sample, this clonotype was seen a few times. This sequence joins TRBV27 and TRBJ1-4, with a tentative D call TRBD1 (6 bases). With 6 bases removed from V and 1 base from J, the gap between germline ends came to 12 bases. CDR3 length: 15 amino acids. Germline CDR1 is MNHEY and CDR2 is SMNVEV (reference sequence). The CDR3 coding sequence is TGTGCCAGCAGCCAAGGACAGATAACTAATGAAAAACTGTTTTTT. It encodes CASSQGQITNEKLFF.

This clonotype was found a few times. The V and J genes are TRBV10-3 and TRBJ2-1; 10 bases agree with TRBD1. The CDR3 loop spans 16 amino acids. CDR1 and CDR2 from the germline V gene are ENHRY and SYGVKD. Trimming at V came to 3 bases and at J to 7 bases, leaving 9 bases not matched to a gene. CDR3 sequence: CAISEPRDRGRNEQFF. For the CDR3, the DNA is TGTGCCATCAGTGAACCCCGGGACAGGGGTAGGAATGAGCAGTTCTTC.

This clonotype was seen at least ten times. V and J are TRBV5-6 and TRBJ2-7; D uncertain. Germline V gene lookup returns CDR1 SGHDT and CDR2 YYEEEE. Trimming removed 1 base at V and 3 bases at J, with 8 bases between. The CDR3 contains 13 residues. CDR3 DNA sequence: TGTGCCAGCAGCTTGTACGGCAACTACGAGCAGTACTTC. This gives the protein CASSLYGNYEQYF.

The V call is TRBV28, the J call TRBJ2-5; 7 nucleotides line up with TRBD1. Germline trimming cut 4 bases from V and 5 bases from J; bases unmatched to any gene: 7. From germline, CDR1 is MDHEN and CDR2 SYDVKM. The CDR3 sequence is 14 residues long. CDR3 protein: CASSSRTGPETQYF. For the CDR3, the DNA is TGTGCCAGCAGTTCAAGGACAGGCCCCGAGACCCAGTACTTC.

V and J are TRBV7-2 and TRBJ2-7; 11 bases fit TRBD1. With 5 bases clipped from V and 3 bases from J, the junction kept 12 bases outside the gene matches. This CDR3 spans 17 amino acids. Germline loops: CDR1 SGHTA, CDR2 FQGNSA. DNA of the CDR3: TGTGCCAGCAGCCTAGGATTGTCGGACAGGGGGCGCTACGAGCAGTACTTC. The encoded protein is CASSLGLSDRGRYEQYF.

This chain joins TRBV7-9 and TRBJ2-3; weak D call: TRBD2 (6 bases). V was pared by 1 base and J by 9 bases, with 14 bases between. This CDR3 has 14 residues. Germline V gene sequence: CDR1 SEHNR, CDR2 FQNEAQ (reference sequence). The CDR3 nucleotides are TGTGCCAGCAGCTTAGATTACGGGAGAGAGACGCAGTATTTT. Translation gives CASSLDYGRETQYF.

In its sample, this clonotype was seen many times. The genes are TRBV12-3 or TRBV12-4 and TRBJ2-6; 8 bases line up with TRBD2. Trimming cost V 6 bases and J 2 bases; bases outside gene matches: 0. The CDR3 has 14 amino acids. Written as DNA, the CDR3 is TGTGCCAGCAGGCGGGGGGCTGGGGCCAACGTCCTGACTTTC. It specifies CASRRGAGANVLTF.

This clonotype is classed as medium-sized. The chain carries TRBV15 and TRBJ2-2; 9 bases are a match to TRBD1. The CDR3 runs 16 residues. V lost 3 bases and J lost 2; bases outside the gene matches: 4. CDR1 LNHNV and CDR2 YYDKDF come from the germline V gene (reference sequence). Written as DNA, the CDR3 is TGTGCCACCAGCAGGGGGACAGGGATAAACACCGGGGAGCTGTTTTTT. This gives the protein CATSRGTGINTGELFF.

The genes are TRBV21-1 and TRBJ2-5; the table's D gene call, TRBD2, was not cross checked with the DNA. TRBV21-1 is flagged as a pseudogene. The length of the CDR3 is 23 residues. CDR3 sequence: CASSQSYNSRRPGLAGAGETQYF. The CDR3 DNA is TGTGCCAGCAGCCAAAGTTACAATTCTCGGAGGCCTGGACTAGCGGGAGCCGGGGAGACCCAGTACTTC.

The chain joins TRBV20-1 to TRBJ1-1, with D unclear. Trimming left V 3 bases short and J 0 bases short, with 8 bases between. Germline V gives CDR1 DFQATT, CDR2 SNEGSKA (reference sequence). The CDR3 totals 13 residues. The CDR3 reads CSASPAMNTEAFF. The CDR3 DNA is TGCAGTGCTAGTCCAGCCATGAACACTGAAGCTTTCTTT.

This clonotype turned up a few times. The genes are TRBV5-1 and TRBJ2-3, with D perhaps being TRBD1 or TRBD2 (6 bases each). V lost 4 bases and J 7 bases, leaving 22 bases between the germline ends. The germline gives CDR1 SGHRS, CDR2 YFSETQ. CDR3 length equals 16 residues. The CDR3 sequence is CASSAPPGASYYTQYF. For the CDR3, the DNA is TGCGCCAGCAGCGCCCCCCCGGGGGCGTCTTACTATACGCAGTATTTT. The entire variable domain, with the rest obtained from reference TRBV5-1 and TRBJ2-3, is as follows: KAGVTQTPRYLIKTRGQQVTLSCSPISGHRSVSWYQQTPGQGLQFLFEYFSETQRNKGNFPGRFSGRQFSNSRSEMNVSTLELGDSALYLCASSAPPGASYYTQYFGPGTRLTVL.

The sample holds a few counts of this clonotype. The rearrangement joins TRBV10-3 to TRBJ2-7, with 9 bases matching TRBD1. In germline, CDR1 is ENHRY, CDR2 SYGVKD. V was clipped by 6 bases and J by 4 bases; unmatched bases: 7. The CDR3 spans 14 residues. The CDR3 DNA is TGTGCCATCAGGGGGGACAGGGAGGGATACGAGCAGTACTTC. It yields the protein CAIRGDREGYEQYF.

J is TRBJ2-5 and V is TRBV7-9; D may correspond to TRBD1 or TRBD2 (5 bases each). Germline V gene lookup returns CDR1 SEHNR and CDR2 FQNEAQ (reference sequence). The CDR3 sequence is 15 residues long. Trimming shortened V by 5 bases and J by 4 bases, and 17 bases separated the two germline ends. This CDR3 reads CASSLRDGLRETQYF. The CDR3 bases are TGTGCCAGCAGCCTCAGGGACGGGTTGCGAGAGACCCAGTACTTC.

This clonotype has more than one count but fewer than ten. The chain links TRBV12-3 or TRBV12-4 to TRBJ2-2; 9 nucleotides match TRBD2. The CDR3 totals 16 residues. After removal of 6 bases from V and 4 bases from J, the junction contained 9 bases not matched to a gene. In DNA form, the CDR3 reads TGTGCCAGCAGGAGTAGCGGGAGATTGGGCACCGGGGAGCTGTTTTTT. Protein product: CASRSSGRLGTGELFF.

This clonotype was detected only a few times. The chain employs TRBV20-1 and TRBJ2-1; TRBD2 aligns across 8 bases. This CDR3 contains 14 residues. Trimming cost V 3 bases and J 4 bases; bases outside gene matches: 5. Germline CDR1 reads DFQATT; CDR2 reads SNEGSKA (reference sequence). The CDR3 spells CSASGRASYNEQFF. The CDR3 DNA reads TGCAGTGCTAGCGGGAGGGCCTCGTACAATGAGCAGTTCTTC.

This clonotype was seen at least ten times. The V call is TRBV5-1, the J call TRBJ2-1, with D possibly being TRBD2 (5 bases). The CDR3 consists of 14 residues. The germline V gene encodes CDR1 SGHRS and CDR2 YFSETQ. With 0 bases removed from V and 5 bases from J, the gap between germline ends came to 9 bases. DNA of the CDR3: TGCGCCAGCAGCTTGGCCGGACTCGACAATGAGCAGTTCTTC. Its protein is CASSLAGLDNEQFF.

This clonotype has a count of ten or more. The chain employs TRBV6-2 or TRBV6-3 and TRBJ1-6; the D is unclear. The CDR3 length is 13 residues. Germline assignment: CDR1 MNHEY and CDR2 SVGEGT. V gave up 6 bases and J gave up 14 bases, with 17 bases separating them. Here the CDR3 DNA reads TGTGCCAGCAGCCCGACCGGAGGTTACTCCCTCCACTTT. Its protein product is CASSPTGGYSLHF.

There are a few counts of this clonotype. The chain uses TRBV20-1 and TRBJ1-5; D not certain. The V gene's germline CDR1 is DFQATT and CDR2 SNEGSKA (reference sequence). This CDR3 contains 14 residues. Trimming pared 0 bases from V and 4 bases from J, leaving 10 bases between. CDR3 region: CSAREPGSNQPQHF. The CDR3 DNA reads TGCAGTGCTAGAGAACCAGGATCTAATCAGCCCCAGCATTTT.

The chain carries TRBV5-1 and TRBJ2-1, with 9 bases matching TRBD2. The CDR3 runs 16 residues. Germline values: CDR1 SGHRS, CDR2 YFSETQ. The J segment lost 8 bases and the V segment lost 3 bases, leaving 12 bases of the junction unmatched. CDR3 sequence: CASSSGGGLAVDEQFF. The CDR3 DNA sequence: TGCGCCAGCAGCTCTGGAGGGGGACTAGCCGTCGATGAGCAGTTCTTC.

This clonotype occurred a few times. The chain has TRBV18 and TRBJ2-4; D possibly corresponds to TRBD2 (6 bases). The CDR3 length is 14 residues. Trimming took 8 bases from V and 1 from J, leaving 12 bases between them. The germline V gene encodes CDR1 KGHSH and CDR2 LQKENI. The CDR3 DNA sequence: TGTGCCAGCGCTGGAGGGATGGCCAAAAACATTCAGTACTTC. It yields the protein CASAGGMAKNIQYF.